Following are 29 T cell receptor beta chains from one sample sequenced in a study of CD8 T cells in ankylosing spondylitis. TCRdb recomputed calls from the 5' RACE reads with MiXCR, one row per CDR3 protein. Of approximately 130,000 distinct CDR3 sequences in the sample, approximately 10% are singletons; the top ten hold approximately 3.5%. The sample taken for sequencing was blood, either unsorted or a sorted T cell fraction (not recorded which). The receptors stem from a male donor with ankylosing spondylitis or in good health (not recorded which).

This clonotype came up many times. The chain has TRBV10-3 and TRBJ2-7; possibly TRBD2 for D (6 bases). Trimming pared 2 bases from V and 4 bases from J, leaving 6 bases between. Germline CDR1 reads ENHRY; CDR2 reads SYGVKD. The CDR3 runs 12 residues. The CDR3 DNA is TGTGCCATCAGTGAGGGGACTTACGAGCAGTACTTC. Translated, it gives CAISEGTYEQYF.

There are many counts of this clonotype. V gene TRBV20-1 combines with J gene TRBJ2-1; TRBD1 or TRBD2 may be the D gene (5 bases each). The CDR3 spans 14 residues. The V gene's germline CDR1 is DFQATT and CDR2 SNEGSKA (reference sequence). V lost 5 bases to trimming and J lost 3 bases, with 14 bases between them. Written as DNA, the CDR3 is TGCAGTGCTCCCGGGACCCTGGACTACAATGAGCAGTTCTTC. Residues: CSAPGTLDYNEQFF.

Ten or more counts support this clonotype. The chain uses TRBV20-1 and TRBJ1-2, with D unclear. Germline CDR1 and CDR2: DFQATT and SNEGSKA (reference sequence). The CDR3 is 11 residues long. Trimming removed 3 bases from V and 11 bases from J, with 13 bases in between. CDR3 nucleotides: TGCAGTGCTAGCTTAGTGGGTAGTTACACCTTC. Translating gives CSASLVGSYTF.

This clonotype was seen at least ten times. V gene TRBV6-2 or TRBV6-3 combines with J gene TRBJ2-5; 10 bases align to TRBD2. This CDR3 has 15 residues. Per germline, CDR1 MNHEY and CDR2 SVGEGT. With V trimmed by 5 bases and J by 3 bases, 6 bases remained unmatched. CDR3 sequence: CASSRPGLAEETQYF. Written as DNA, the CDR3 is TGTGCCAGCAGTAGACCTGGACTAGCGGAAGAGACCCAGTACTTC.

This clonotype has at least ten counts. V is TRBV7-2 and J is TRBJ1-5; D is ambiguous. The CDR3 length is 15 residues. Germline CDR1 SGHTA, CDR2 FQGNSA. Trimming left V 1 base short and J 1 base short, with 8 bases between. CDR3 nucleotide sequence: TGTGCCAGCAGCTTAGAAGGGCGCAGCAATCAGCCCCAGCATTTT. This gives the protein CASSLEGRSNQPQHF. The whole variable domain, remainder taken from reference TRBV7-2 and TRBJ1-5, is GAGVSQSPSNKVTEKGKDVELRCDPISGHTALYWYRQSLGQGLEFLIYFQGNSAPDKSGLPSDRFSAERTGGSVSTLTIQRTQQEDSAVYLCASSLEGRSNQPQHFGDGTRLSIL.

This clonotype was recorded a few times. The chain carries TRBV29-1 and TRBJ2-3; 11 bases agree with TRBD2. J lost 6 bases, V lost 7 bases, and 6 bases had no gene match. Germline V gene sequence: CDR1 SQVTM, CDR2 ANQGSEA. This CDR3 is built from 13 residues. The CDR3 loop is CSGTGLAADTQYF. The CDR3 region has the DNA TGCAGCGGCACGGGACTAGCGGCGGATACGCAGTATTTT.

This clonotype was seen ten or more times. This chain joins TRBV7-9 and TRBJ1-6; no reliable D call. Deletions cut 5 bases from V and 0 bases from J, with 11 bases between. The V gene's germline CDR1 is SEHNR and CDR2 FQNEAQ (reference sequence). The CDR3 covers 16 residues. The CDR3 coding sequence is TGTGCCAGCAGCATGGACTGGAGCTCCTATAATTCACCCCTCCACTTT. This sequence encodes CASSMDWSSYNSPLHF.

This clonotype was detected ten times or more. V gene TRBV5-1 combines with J gene TRBJ2-7; 13 bases agree with TRBD2. After removal of 4 bases from V and 0 bases from J, the junction contained 4 bases not matched to a gene. Germline V gene lookup returns CDR1 SGHRS and CDR2 YFSETQ. CDR3 length equals 16 residues. The CDR3 loop reads CASSAGLAGASYEQYF. In DNA form, the CDR3 reads TGCGCCAGCAGCGCCGGACTAGCGGGGGCCTCCTACGAGCAGTACTTC.

In its sample, this clonotype was seen many times. V is TRBV11-2 and J is TRBJ2-1; D gene uncertain. Looked up from germline, CDR1 is SGHAT and CDR2 is FQNNGV. V dropped 1 base and J dropped 5 bases, with 12 bases sitting between them. There are 15 residues in the CDR3. DNA of the CDR3: TGTGCCAGCAGCTTAGCCAAGGGAAGACACAATGAGCAGTTCTTC. Translation gives CASSLAKGRHNEQFF.

This clonotype was picked up many times. The chain recombines TRBV4-3 with TRBJ2-3; D gene unclear. Trimming stripped 2 bases from V and 6 bases from J, with 18 bases between. The germline gives CDR1 LGHNA, CDR2 YSLEER. The CDR3 totals 16 residues. This CDR3 is CASSQSWSTAVDTQYF. In DNA, the CDR3 is TGCGCCAGCAGCCAATCGTGGTCCACAGCCGTGGATACGCAGTATTTT.

There are many counts of this clonotype. The chain carries TRBV20-1 and TRBJ2-7; TRBD1 might be the D (6 bases). CDR1 and CDR2 from the germline V gene are DFQATT and SNEGSKA (reference sequence). This CDR3 comprises 15 residues. Trimming cost V 7 bases and J 1 base, with 20 bases left between them. CDR3 sequence: CSGTDTTTKSYEQYF. Here the CDR3 DNA reads TGCAGTGGGACAGACACGACTACAAAGTCCTACGAGCAGTACTTC.

This clonotype was seen many times. The chain uses TRBV12-3 or TRBV12-4 and TRBJ2-3, with D unresolved. This CDR3 has 15 residues. V was trimmed by 5 bases and J by 1 base, leaving 13 bases between them. CDR3 sequence reads: CASSPQAFGTDTQYF. Written as DNA, the CDR3 is TGTGCCAGCAGTCCCCAGGCTTTTGGCACAGATACGCAGTATTTT.

The table lists this clonotype with a few counts. The chain uses TRBV6-5 and TRBJ2-6, with no clear D. The CDR3 length is 14 residues. V dropped 2 bases and J dropped 0 bases, with 2 bases sitting between them. Germline values: CDR1 MNHEY, CDR2 SVGAGI. The CDR3 spells CASSYVSGANVLTF. In nucleotides, the CDR3 is TGTGCCAGCAGTTACGTCTCTGGGGCCAACGTCCTGACTTTC.

This clonotype was recorded many times. The rearrangement links TRBV7-9 to TRBJ2-3, with no clear D. This CDR3 is built from 11 residues. Looked up from germline, CDR1 is SEHNR and CDR2 is FQNEAQ (reference sequence). The germline V and J ends were trimmed by 5 bases and 6 bases, with 6 bases remaining between them. CDR3 in amino acids: CASSPMDTQYF. Written as DNA, the CDR3 is TGTGCCAGCAGCCCCATGGATACGCAGTATTTT. The variable domain in full, completed from reference TRBV7-9 and TRBJ2-3, reads DTGVSQNPRHKITKRGQNVTFRCDPISEHNRLYWYRQTLGQGPEFLTYFQNEAQLEKSRLLSDRFSAERPKGSFSTLEIQRTEQGDSAMYLCASSPMDTQYFGPGTRLTVL.

Only a few counts were recorded for this clonotype. The chain links TRBV7-8 to TRBJ2-3, with 9 bases lining up with TRBD1. The V gene's germline CDR1 is SGHVS and CDR2 FQNEAQ. CDR3 length: 18 amino acids. V lost 0 bases, J lost 2 bases, and 9 bases stayed unmatched. DNA for the CDR3: TGTGCCAGCAGCTTAGCGGGGCAGGGACAGGGCATCACAGATACGCAGTATTTT. Its translation: CASSLAGQGQGITDTQYF.

The J gene is TRBJ2-7, the V gene TRBV18; 9 bases match TRBD2. CDR3 size: 15 residues. Germline CDR1 is KGHSH and CDR2 is LQKENI. Trimming took 0 bases from V and 2 from J; bases not matched to a gene: 2. CDR3 bases: TGTGCCAGCTCACCACCGGGACTAGCAACCTACGAGCAGTACTTC. Its translation: CASSPPGLATYEQYF.

This clonotype was seen repeatedly, ten times or more. The V call is TRBV27, the J call TRBJ1-1; D uncertain. Germline CDR1 and CDR2: MNHEY and SMNVEV (reference sequence). V gave up 6 bases and J gave up 1 base, with 9 bases separating them. This CDR3 comprises 13 residues. CDR3 nucleotide sequence: TGTGCCAGCAGACATAGGGAGAACACTGAAGCTTTCTTT. Translated, it gives CASRHRENTEAFF.

In its sample, this clonotype was seen a few times. V and J are TRBV2 and TRBJ2-3; D unresolved. The CDR3 has 11 amino acids. Looked up from germline, CDR1 is SNHLY and CDR2 is FYNNEI. V shed 4 bases and J shed 10 bases, with 9 bases lying between them. DNA for the CDR3: TGTGCCAGCAGTGGGGGTAGTGCGCAGTATTTT. Translated, it gives CASSGGSAQYF. The variable domain in full, completed from reference TRBV2 and TRBJ2-3, reads EPEVTQTPSHQVTQMGQEVILRCVPISNHLYFYWYRQILGQKVEFLVSFYNNEISEKSEIFDDQFSVERPDGSNFTLKIRSTKLEDSAMYFCASSGGSAQYFGPGTRLTVL.

This clonotype was counted at least ten times. The CDR3 here is CASSLDGFLRHF. The CDR3, as DNA: TGTGCCAGCAGTTTAGACGGCTTCCTTCGGCATTTT. This chain connects TRBV12-3 or TRBV12-4 to TRBJ1-5, with D unresolved. V lost 1 base to trimming and J lost 15 bases, with 13 bases between them. CDR3 length: 12 amino acids.

The genes are TRBV14 and TRBJ1-2; D unresolved. This CDR3 comprises 12 residues. Germline-derived CDR1 and CDR2 are SGHDN and FVKESK. Trimming removed 4 bases at V and 6 bases at J, with 9 bases between. Here the CDR3 DNA reads TGTGCCAGCAGCCCGCGCAGTGATGGCTACACCTTC. Protein sequence: CASSPRSDGYTF.

Many counts were recorded for this clonotype. The rearrangement uses TRBV10-3 and TRBJ2-3; D gene unclear. The germline CDR1 and CDR2 sequences are ENHRY and SYGVKD. The CDR3 runs to 12 residues. V was cut by 0 bases and J by 4 bases, with 2 bases left in between. The CDR3 nucleotides are TGTGCCATCAGTGAGTCCGCAGATACGCAGTATTTT. Translated, it gives CAISESADTQYF.

The table lists this clonotype with many counts. V and J are TRBV19 and TRBJ1-1, with D perhaps TRBD1 (5 bases). The germline V gene encodes CDR1 LNHDA and CDR2 SQIVND (reference sequence). The V end lost 5 bases, the J end lost 0 bases, and 10 bases lay between the germline ends. This CDR3 comprises 14 residues. The CDR3 loop reads CASSPAGVNTEAFF. The CDR3 bases are TGTGCCAGTAGTCCGGCGGGGGTGAACACTGAAGCTTTCTTT. The complete variable domain, with remaining parts taken from reference TRBV19 and TRBJ1-1, reads DGGITQSPKYLFRKEGQNVTLSCEQNLNHDAMYWYRQDPGQGLRLIYYSQIVNDFQKGDIAEGYSVSREKKESFPLTVTSAQKNPTAFYLCASSPAGVNTEAFFGQGTRLTVV.

This clonotype has a handful of counts. V gene TRBV15 combines with J gene TRBJ1-5; D remains ambiguous. The CDR3 consists of 13 residues. Germline loops: CDR1 LNHNV, CDR2 YYDKDF (reference sequence). V was cut by 8 bases and J by 4 bases, with 12 bases left in between. The CDR3 loop reads CATRARGNQPQHF. The CDR3 nucleotides read TGTGCCACCCGGGCACGGGGTAATCAGCCCCAGCATTTT.

The table lists this clonotype with many counts. CDR3 nucleotide sequence: TGCAGCGTTGATTCAGGGGGCAATGAGCAGTTCTTC. It encodes CSVDSGGNEQFF. This rearrangement joins TRBV29-1 to TRBJ2-1; TRBD1 agrees at 7 bases. CDR1 SQVTM and CDR2 ANQGSEA come from the germline V gene. Trimming removed 3 bases from V and 6 bases from J; junction bases left unmatched: 2. CDR3 length: 12 amino acids.

This clonotype was picked up many times. The chain uses TRBV7-6 and TRBJ2-3; D could derive from TRBD1 or TRBD2 (5 bases each). Germline lookup yields CDR1 SGHVS and CDR2 FNYEAQ. The V end was cut by 3 bases, the J end by 5 bases, with 18 bases between. The CDR3 runs 16 residues. The CDR3 region has the DNA TGTGCCAGCAGCTTGAGGTCCGGGACCAGATTAGATACGCAGTATTTT. This encodes CASSLRSGTRLDTQYF.

This clonotype occurred many times. This chain connects TRBV5-1 to TRBJ2-1; D not certain. This CDR3 is 15 amino acids long. Germline V gives CDR1 SGHRS, CDR2 YFSETQ. The ends were cut back, 0 bases at V and 2 bases at J, with 9 bases in the middle. CDR3 nucleotides: TGCGCCAGCAGCTTGGAGGCGCAGCCCTACAATGAGCAGTTCTTC. Protein sequence: CASSLEAQPYNEQFF.

This clonotype was found many times. The chain joins TRBV9 to TRBJ2-1; D remains unclear. The CDR3 runs to 14 residues. From germline, CDR1 is SGDLS and CDR2 YYNGEE. Deletions cut 0 bases from V and 4 bases from J, with 8 bases between. The CDR3 spells CASSVGPSYNEQFF. CDR3 coding DNA: TGTGCCAGCAGCGTAGGTCCTTCTTACAATGAGCAGTTCTTC. Full variable domain (rest looked up from reference TRBV9 and TRBJ2-1): DSGVTQTPKHLITATGQRVTLRCSPRSGDLSVYWYQQSLDQGLQFLIQYYNGEERAKGNILERFSAQQFPDLHSELNLSSLELGDSALYFCASSVGPSYNEQFFGPGTRLTVL.

This clonotype was counted only a few times. The gene calls are TRBV7-7 and TRBJ2-5, with D possibly matching TRBD1 (6 bases). CDR3 length equals 17 residues. Germline values: CDR1 SSHAT, CDR2 FNYEAQ (reference sequence). V was shortened by 4 bases and J by 4 bases, with 22 bases between the two germline ends. In DNA, the CDR3 is TGTGCCAGCAGCTCGGCCCTAACAGGGCCGTTCGGAGAGACCCAGTACTTC. It encodes CASSSALTGPFGETQYF.

The chain couples TRBV7-9 to TRBJ1-2, with a possible D match to TRBD1 (5 bases). The CDR3 runs 12 residues. V was clipped by 3 bases and J by 7 bases, with 9 bases between them. Germline V gene sequence: CDR1 SEHNR, CDR2 FQNEAQ (reference sequence). The CDR3 is CASSFAGSGYTF. CDR3 nucleotide sequence: TGTGCCAGCAGCTTCGCAGGGAGTGGCTACACCTTC.